The entry below describes one T cell receptor (beta chain). The antigen remains unidentified. The entry originates in a study of blood T cells in healthy people across ages. Study results and caveats: Underestimates were what the diversity estimates from one million T cells were considered to be.

The CDR3 spans 15 residues. The V segment lost 3 bases and the J segment 6 bases; nucleotides outside the gene matches: 5. A second PCR, run for roughly 6 to 11 cycles, used a sample-barcoded 5' primer plus a J-beta primer mix. TCRdb itself ran the 5' RACE reads through MiXCR, one entry per CDR3 protein. The table has over a million distinct CDR3 sequences, roughly 43% seen once. The sequenced sample consisted of blood. The TCR comes from a woman between 18 and 29 years old in good health. The genes are TRBV12-3 or TRBV12-4 and TRBJ2-7, with 13 bases fitting TRBD2. In DNA, the CDR3 is TGTGCCAGCAGTTTTGGGACTAGCGGGACTGGCGAGCAGTACTTC. Translation: CASSFGTSGTGEQYF.